These T cell receptor beta chains were read from a single sample in a study of blood T cell repertoires in COVID-19. Generated by immunoSEQ multiplex PCR, the TCRdb table keeps only in-frame clones and is missing some. The sample has approximately 290,000 clones, roughly 87% seen once; the top ten hold about 2.3%. The material sequenced was peripheral blood. Receptors originate from a young man with active or convalescent COVID-19. The CDR3 runs from the conserved cysteine through the conserved F or W. D genes are given only for firm matches. Clone size, where shown, is once, few, many, or a class for clones that have expanded.

>TRBV12-3/TRBV12-4|NA|TRBJ1-2|NA
TGTGCCAGCAGTCGAGGGCAGAGCTACACCTTC
CASSRGQSYTF
>TRBV7-2|NA|TRBJ1-6|few
TGTGCCAGCAGCTTACAGAATTCACCCCTCCACTTT
CASSLQNSPLHF
>TRBV6-1|NA|TRBJ1-1|NA
TGTGCCAGCAGTGAAGTCCTGAGGTCTGAAGCTTTCTTT
CASSEVLRSEAFF
>TRBV29-1|TRBD2|TRBJ2-4|NA
TGCAGCGTTATCCCGGGACTAGCGGACCAAAACATTCAGTACTTC
CSVIPGLADQNIQYF
>TRBV18|NA|TRBJ1-5|NA
TGTGCCAGCTCACGTCCGGGAGATAATCAGCCCCAGCATTTT
CASSRPGDNQPQHF
>TRBV9|TRBD1|TRBJ1-2|NA
TGTGCCAGCAGCGTAGCGGGACAGACTAACTATGGCTACACCTTC
CASSVAGQTNYGYTF
>TRBV7-2|TRBD2|TRBJ2-3|once
TGTGCCAGCAGCTTAACTAGCGGGGGAGGAGATACGCAGTATTTT
CASSLTSGGGDTQYF
>TRBV12-5|TRBD2|TRBJ2-7|NA
TGTGCTAGTGCCTTACCGACTAGCGGGGCAAAACACTACGAGCAGTACTTC
CASALPTSGAKHYEQYF
>TRBV19|NA|TRBJ1-3|NA
TGTGCCAGTAGTTTCCCTTCGGGAGCCTCTGGAAACACCATATATTTT
CASSFPSGASGNTIYF
>TRBV3-1/TRBV3-2|TRBD2|TRBJ2-5|NA
TGTGCCAGCACCCGGGGGGTTAGCCAAGAGACCCAGTACTTC
CASTRGVSQETQYF
>TRBV5-4|NA|TRBJ1-6|NA
TGTGCCAGCAGCTTGACAGGAGCCTATAATTCACCCCTCCACTTT
CASSLTGAYNSPLHF
>TRBV5-5|NA|TRBJ2-2|NA
TGTGCCAGCAGCTCCTTACCGGATGGAGCAGGGGAGCTGTTTTTT
CASSSLPDGAGELFF
>TRBV5-3|NA|TRBJ1-1|NA
TGTGCCAGAAGCTTCGACAGGCATCAAGCTTTCTTT
CARSFDRHQAFF
>TRBV6-4|NA|TRBJ1-1|NA
TGTGCCAGCAGTTCGGAGTTGAACACTGAAGCTTTCTTT
CASSSELNTEAFF
>TRBV4-1|TRBD2|TRBJ2-1|NA
TGCGCCAGCAGCGGCGTGGGACTAGCCTCCTACAATGAGCAGTTCTTC
CASSGVGLASYNEQFF
>TRBV11-2|TRBD1|TRBJ2-1|NA
TGTGCCAGCAGCTTCCCCCGAGACCCGGACAGGGGAACTGATGAGCAGTTCTTC
CASSFPRDPDRGTDEQFF
>TRBV18|TRBD1|TRBJ1-3|NA
TGTGCCAGCTCAGGCCGGGACAGCCAATTTGGAAACACCATATATTTT
CASSGRDSQFGNTIYF
>TRBV23-1|NA|TRBJ2-6|NA
TGCGCCAGCAGTCAAAACAGATGGTTACCCAACGTCCTGACTTTC
CASSQNRWLPNVLTF
>TRBV3-1/TRBV3-2|TRBD1|TRBJ1-4|NA
TGTGCCAGCAGCCGGCCGGGACAGGTTCTAGAAAAACTGTTTTTT
CASSRPGQVLEKLFF
>TRBV7-9|TRBD1|TRBJ1-3|NA
TGTGCCAGCAGCACCAGACAGGGTTGGCCCCAAGCTGGAAACACCATATATTTT
CASSTRQGWPQAGNTIYF
>TRBV27|TRBD1|TRBJ1-1|NA
TGTGCCAGCAGTTCCCGGGACAGGGGGTTCACTGAAGCTTTCTTT
CASSSRDRGFTEAFF
>TRBV4-1|TRBD1|TRBJ2-7|NA
TGCGCCAGCAGCCAAGTTTCAGGGGGCTACGAGCAGTACTTC
CASSQVSGGYEQYF
>TRBV6-1|NA|TRBJ2-7|NA
TGTGCCAGCAGTGAGGGCAGGGGTTTATACGAGCAGTACTTC
CASSEGRGLYEQYF
>TRBV29-1|TRBD2|TRBJ2-7|once
TGCAGCGTTCGGACGGGGGGAAGATCTTACGAGCAGTACTTC
CSVRTGGRSYEQYF
>TRBV29-1|NA|TRBJ1-2|NA
TGCAGCGTTGAAGATTGGGGCAGGGGCTATGGCTACACCTTC
CSVEDWGRGYGYTF
>TRBV5-6|NA|TRBJ2-2|NA
TGTGCCAGCAGCCTTTCCCCGGGAGCGAACACCGGGGAGCTGTTTTTT
CASSLSPGANTGELFF
>TRBV2|NA|TRBJ1-2|NA
TGTGCCAGCAGCGACACCTATGGCTACACCTTC
CASSDTYGYTF
>TRBV7-6|NA|TRBJ2-5|NA
TGTGCCAGCAGCAGTATGAGATCCTCCGTGGAGACCCAGTACTTC
CASSSMRSSVETQYF
>TRBV11-2|NA|TRBJ2-1|NA
TGTGCCAGCAGACTTAGTAACCGGGTCGAGCAGTTCTTC
CASRLSNRVEQFF
>TRBV11-2|NA|TRBJ2-2|NA
TGTGCCAGCAGGACCCGGGACACAAACACCGGGGAGCTGTTTTTT
CASRTRDTNTGELFF
>TRBV6-5|NA|TRBJ2-7|NA
TGTGCCAGCAGTTACTCGGGTAGGGGGTCCTCCTACGAGCAGTACTTC
CASSYSGRGSSYEQYF